Listed below are T cell receptor beta chains from one sample, sequenced in a study of blood T cell dynamics during melanoma immunotherapy. The method was immunoSEQ multiplex PCR; TCRdb's version includes in-frame clones alone and lacks a portion of them. The repertoire holds approximately 22,000 clones, with 87% as singletons. The sample in question was blood, obtained from a patient treated with checkpoint blockade. Receptors originate from a human donor with melanoma. Each CDR3 is given with its conserved first and last residue. D genes are given only for firm matches. For some rows the clone size is stated as once, few or many, or as a class when expanded; others skip it.

j_gene	d_gene	abundance	v_gene	CDR3aa
TRBJ2-3	NA	NA	TRBV19	CASTPWASWGDTQYF
TRBJ2-1	TRBD1	NA	TRBV5-4	CASSPGQGTHNEQFF
TRBJ2-7	NA	NA	TRBV7-2	CASSPPRGRVYYEQYF
TRBJ1-1	NA	NA	TRBV7-3	CASSLSPAMNTEAFF
TRBJ2-1	NA	NA	TRBV28	CASRLDSDYNEQFF
TRBJ1-2	NA	NA	TRBV7-2	CASSLLGGTGFNYGYTF
TRBJ2-5	NA	NA	TRBV5-8	CASNLDGGETQYF
TRBJ2-5	TRBD2	NA	TRBV6-5	CASSYSALAGTYF
TRBJ2-7	NA	NA	TRBV21-1	CASSKETAILSYEQYF
TRBJ2-5	TRBD2	NA	TRBV9	CASSEVSGEETQYF
TRBJ2-1	TRBD2	NA	TRBV7-9	CASSLALAGAYNEQFF
TRBJ2-1	NA	NA	TRBV28	CAWGSYNEQFF
TRBJ2-7	NA	NA	TRBV27	CASSSLGVREQYF
TRBJ2-7	NA	few	TRBV27	CASSLSGSYEQYF
TRBJ2-7	NA	NA	TRBV7-2	CASSLWAAGRNEQYF
TRBJ2-7	NA	NA	TRBV6-1	CASSENRDYEQYF
TRBJ1-5	TRBD1	NA	TRBV6-1	CASSGIRTGNSNQPQHF
TRBJ1-4	NA	NA	TRBV9	CASSAPTATNEKLFF
TRBJ2-1	TRBD2	NA	TRBV10-3	CAIRDPRLAEGYNEQFF
TRBJ1-2	NA	NA	TRBV19	CASGPLGYTF
TRBJ1-2	TRBD1	NA	TRBV27	CASSSTGGGYGYTF
TRBJ2-7	TRBD2	NA	TRBV7-3	CASSLQGWRTSGTPSYEQYF
TRBJ2-1	NA	NA	TRBV7-3	CASSSITTGEQFF
TRBJ2-1	TRBD2	NA	TRBV19	CASSVRLAGGPNEQFF
TRBJ2-1	NA	few	TRBV2	CASSVLSGSYNEQFF
TRBJ2-7	NA	NA	TRBV11-2	CASSLGQHSYEQYF
TRBJ1-3	TRBD1	few	TRBV29-1	CSVQRDSGNTIYF
TRBJ2-6	NA	NA	TRBV27	CASSLSLGGANVLTF
TRBJ1-5	NA	NA	TRBV6-6	CASNVQGGNQPQHF
TRBJ1-5	TRBD1	NA	TRBV27	CASSGGTGFLQPQHF
TRBJ1-1	NA	NA	TRBV2	CASFGGRVGAFF
TRBJ1-5	TRBD1	NA	TRBV10-2	CASKLGGSGQPQHF
TRBJ1-2	NA	once	TRBV7-3	CASPGRGYTF
TRBJ2-7	NA	few	TRBV7-2	CASSEQAGIEQYF
TRBJ1-1	NA	NA	TRBV6-1	CASSENWVALNTEAFF
TRBJ2-1	NA	NA	TRBV6-6	CASSTSTGLEQFF
TRBJ1-1	NA	once	TRBV7-3	CASSPSGAGHFTEAFF
TRBJ1-1	NA	NA	TRBV5-1	CASSLRPVGRPWDTEAFF
TRBJ2-4	TRBD1	NA	TRBV6-6	CASSWLTGQGNIQYF
TRBJ2-1	NA	few	TRBV19	CASSIPSNTNEQFF
TRBJ2-7	TRBD2	NA	TRBV6-1	CASSASMGLAGLYEQYF
TRBJ2-5	NA	NA	TRBV9	CASSDAGETQYF
TRBJ2-7	NA	NA	TRBV9	CASSGQIRDEQYF
TRBJ1-4	NA	NA	TRBV27	CATAAVGASNEKLFF
TRBJ2-1	TRBD1	NA	TRBV25-1	CASTNIGTGWGEQFF
TRBJ2-1	NA	NA	TRBV4-2	CASSRTNNEQFF
TRBJ2-5	TRBD2	NA	TRBV7-2	CASSLDGRVYQETQYF
TRBJ2-1	NA	NA	TRBV9	CASSEQGKWNEQFF
TRBJ2-1	TRBD2	NA	TRBV5-1	CASQEASGREYNEQFF
TRBJ2-4	NA	NA	TRBV5-1	CASSSLLGAKNIQYF
TRBJ2-3	TRBD2	medium-sized	TRBV4-2	CASSQGEASGSLRTDTQYF
TRBJ1-3	NA	NA	TRBV29-1	CSVDNGNTIYF
TRBJ1-3	NA	NA	TRBV6-5	CASSPGWAVDTIYF